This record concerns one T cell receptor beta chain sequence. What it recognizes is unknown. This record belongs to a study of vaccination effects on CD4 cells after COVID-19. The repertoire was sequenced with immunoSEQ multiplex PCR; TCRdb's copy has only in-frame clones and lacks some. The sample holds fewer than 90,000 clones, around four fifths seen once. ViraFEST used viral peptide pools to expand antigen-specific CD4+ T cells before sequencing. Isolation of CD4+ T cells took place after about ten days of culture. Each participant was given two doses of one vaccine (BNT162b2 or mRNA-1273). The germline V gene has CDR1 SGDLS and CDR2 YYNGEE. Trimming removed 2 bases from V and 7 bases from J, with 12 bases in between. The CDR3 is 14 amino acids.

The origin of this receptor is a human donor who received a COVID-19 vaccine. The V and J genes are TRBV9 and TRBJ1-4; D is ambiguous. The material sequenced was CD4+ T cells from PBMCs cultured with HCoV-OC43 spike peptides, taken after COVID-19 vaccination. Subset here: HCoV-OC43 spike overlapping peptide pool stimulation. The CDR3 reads CASSVGRFGEKLFF. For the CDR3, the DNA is TGTGCCAGCAGCGTGGGCAGGTTCGGTGAAAAACTGTTTTTT. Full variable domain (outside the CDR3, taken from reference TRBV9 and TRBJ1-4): DSGVTQTPKHLITATGQRVTLRCSPRSGDLSVYWYQQSLDQGLQFLIQYYNGEERAKGNILERFSAQQFPDLHSELNLSSLELGDSALYFCASSVGRFGEKLFFGSGTQLSVL.